This TCR beta chain was profiled in a study of T cell clonotyping in hematopoietic cell transplantation. The CDR3 is 13 residues long. Germline lookup yields CDR1 SGHNT and CDR2 YENEEA. Deletions cut 0 bases from V and 10 bases from J, with 12 bases between. Only in-frame clones appear in the TCRdb table, and some are missing; sequencing was by immunoSEQ multiplex PCR. Seen here are some 17,000 clones, over 75% observed once, and the top ten hold roughly 4.2%. The V call is TRBV11-3, the J call TRBJ1-1; D unresolved. Source: PBMCs, taken 100 days after allogeneic stem cell transplant. The receptor comes from a male patient in his sixties who had an allogeneic stem cell transplant from a related donor, so the T cells may come from the graft donor. Some clones in this sample may be carry-over from other donors' samples. The CDR3 DNA reads as TGTGCCAGCAGCTTAGAGATCCACGCAGGAGCTTTCTTT. Its translation: CASSLEIHAGAFF.